Given below is one T cell receptor (beta chain) in context. Its cognate antigen is unknown. Time point of the sample: week 23, last vaccination. A single vaccine dose contained 300 ug of mutant IDH1 20-mer peptide, and topical imiquimod was used with it. Libraries were prepared by immunoSEQ multiplex PCR; TCRdb keeps only in-frame clonotypes and omits some of them. The data contain roughly 51,000 clones, roughly 81% of them singletons. The germline gives CDR1 MGHDK, CDR2 SYGVNS. The CDR3 is 15 amino acids. The V and J ends lost 1 base and 1 base respectively, with 10 bases between them. These data belong to a study of a mutant IDH1 vaccine in newly diagnosed glioma.

The origin of this receptor is a woman in her forties with glioma. Some clones in this sample may be carry-over from other donors' samples. Sequenced material: PBMCs, taken from a glioma patient whose treatment included an IDH1 peptide vaccine. V usage is TRBV25-1 and J usage is TRBJ2-5; a weak D match, TRBD1 (5 bases). CDR3 coding DNA: TGTGCCAGCAGTGAATCGGCAGGGATCCAAGAGACCCAGTACTTC. Translation: CASSESAGIQETQYF.